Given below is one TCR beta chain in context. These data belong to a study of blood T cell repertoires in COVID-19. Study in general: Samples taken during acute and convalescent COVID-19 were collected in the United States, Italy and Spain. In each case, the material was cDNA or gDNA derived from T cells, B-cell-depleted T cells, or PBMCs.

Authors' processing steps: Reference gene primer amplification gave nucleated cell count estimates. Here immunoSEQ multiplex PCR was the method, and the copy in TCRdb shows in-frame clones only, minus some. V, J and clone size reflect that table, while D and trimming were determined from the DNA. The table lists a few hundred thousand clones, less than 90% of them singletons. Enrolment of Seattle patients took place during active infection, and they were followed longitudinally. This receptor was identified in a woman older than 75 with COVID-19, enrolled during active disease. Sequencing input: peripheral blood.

The CDR3 protein is CASSLALGTGNYGYTF. CDR3 nucleotide sequence: TGTGCCAGCAGCTTAGCGCTTGGGACAGGAAACTATGGCTACACCTTC. V usage is TRBV7-8 and J usage is TRBJ1-2, with TRBD1 identical over 8 bases. The junction had 5 bases not matched to a gene; V was cut back by 0 bases and J by 2 bases. Germline V gene sequence: CDR1 SGHVS, CDR2 FQNEAQ. The CDR3 has 16 amino acids.